This T cell receptor (beta chain) was retrieved from a study of early T cells in non-severe SARS-CoV-2 infection. Trimming took 0 bases from V and 3 from J, leaving 13 bases between them. The CDR3 runs to 16 residues. CDR1 and CDR2 (germline): SGHRS, YFSETQ. This clonotype showed up many times. TCRdb redid the calling of the 5' RACE reads with MiXCR, one entry per CDR3 protein. The table lists approximately 32,000 distinct CDR3 sequences, under 4% of them singletons. Sequencing used whole blood. The sequence derives from an adult who was a healthcare worker with PCR-confirmed SARS-CoV-2 infection or an uninfected control (not recorded which). This rearrangement joins TRBV5-1 to TRBJ2-1; a possible D gene is TRBD2 (5 bases). CDR3 DNA: TGCGCCAGCAGCTTGGGACTACTCCGACTCTACAATGAGCAGTTCTTC. Amino acids: CASSLGLLRLYNEQFF. The full variable domain, with the rest looked up from reference TRBV5-1 and TRBJ2-1, is KAGVTQTPRYLIKTRGQQVTLSCSPISGHRSVSWYQQTPGQGLQFLFEYFSETQRNKGNFPGRFSGRQFSNSRSEMNVSTLELGDSALYLCASSLGLLRLYNEQFFGPGTRLTVL.